One and the same sample provided the 21 T cell receptor beta chains below, sequenced in a study of blood T cells in healthy people across ages. Combining a sample-barcoded 5' primer with a J-beta primer mix, a second PCR ran for roughly 7 to 11 cycles. TCRdb passed the 5' RACE reads through MiXCR, listing each CDR3 protein once. The profile shows hundreds of thousands of distinct CDR3 sequences, nearly 60% of them singletons. Sequencing was performed on blood. All receptors come from a man aged 25 to 40 in good health.

Of note for this clonotype: The junction departs from the called germline gene at one end, perhaps through a read error. The rearrangement joins TRBV7-2 to TRBJ2-7, with 10 bases fitting TRBD2. CDR1 and CDR2 from the germline V gene are SGHTA and FQGNSA. The CDR3 runs 14 residues. The CDR3 DNA is TGCGCCAGCAGCTTAAGCGGGGGGGCCTACGAGCAGTACTTC. It specifies CASSLSGGAYEQYF. The variable domain in full, with the rest retrieved from reference TRBV7-2 and TRBJ2-7, is GAGVSQSPSNKVTEKGKDVELRCDPISGHTALYWYRQSLGQGLEFLIYFQGNSAPDKSGLPSDRFSAERTGGSVSTLTIQRTQQEDSAVYLCASSLSGGAYEQYFGPGTRLTVT.

The chain links TRBV7-2 to TRBJ1-1; a possible D gene is TRBD1 (5 bases). The CDR3 runs 16 residues. Germline CDR1 SGHTA, CDR2 FQGNSA. Trimming took off 3 bases at V and 3 bases at J, with 17 bases between the two ends. This CDR3 reads CASSFYQGRGDTEAFF. The CDR3 nucleotides read TGTGCCAGCAGCTTCTACCAAGGGCGGGGGGACACTGAAGCTTTCTTT.

This clonotype has a handful of counts. CDR3 residues: CAIRQRGGSYNEQFF. CDR3 nucleotide sequence: TGTGCCATCAGGCAGCGGGGGGGCTCCTACAATGAGCAGTTCTTC. V and J are TRBV10-3 and TRBJ2-1; 10 bases agree with TRBD2. This CDR3 is built from 15 residues. Germline V gene data show CDR1 as ENHRY and CDR2 as SYGVKD. Losses at the gene ends were 6 bases for V and 0 bases for J; bases not matched to a gene: 2.

This clonotype was counted a few times. This chain links TRBV21-1 with TRBJ2-7; TRBD1, as called in the table, went unchecked against the DNA. TRBV21-1 is flagged as a pseudogene. There are 12 residues in the CDR3. The CDR3 DNA reads TGTGCCAGCAGCAAGGGACCCTACGAGCAGTACTTC. Protein sequence: CASSKGPYEQYF.

V usage is TRBV7-9 and J usage is TRBJ2-1, with TRBD2 matching over 9 bases. V gave up 7 bases and J gave up 2 bases; unmatched junction bases: 3. The CDR3 loop spans 14 amino acids. Germline values: CDR1 SEHNR, CDR2 FQNEAQ (reference sequence). DNA of the CDR3: TGTGCCAGCACCGGGACTAGCACCTACAATGAGCAGTTCTTC. It encodes CASTGTSTYNEQFF.

The V call is TRBV30, the J call TRBJ2-7; unclear D gene. The CDR3 runs to 12 residues. Germline V gene lookup returns CDR1 GTSNPN and CDR2 SVGIG (reference sequence). V lost 5 bases and J 5 bases, leaving 13 bases between the germline ends. This CDR3 is CAWAGPNHEQYF. DNA for the CDR3: TGTGCCTGGGCCGGGCCCAATCACGAGCAGTACTTC.

V is TRBV7-2 and J is TRBJ2-7; 8 nucleotides agree with TRBD2. V shed 5 bases, J shed 1 base, and the junction held 10 bases outside the gene matches. The germline gives CDR1 SGHTA, CDR2 FQGNSA. The CDR3 runs to 16 residues. CDR3 sequence: CASSDHGGRSSYEQYF. The CDR3 DNA is TGTGCCAGCAGCGACCACGGCGGGAGGTCTTCCTACGAGCAGTACTTC.

The V call is TRBV9, the J call TRBJ1-4, with 7 bases aligning to TRBD1. The trim removed 3 bases at V and 0 bases at J, leaving 14 bases unmatched. CDR3 length equals 19 residues. Germline V gene lookup returns CDR1 SGDLS and CDR2 YYNGEE. CDR3 residues: CASSESQGEAWPTNEKLFF. CDR3 nucleotide sequence: TGTGCCAGCAGCGAATCTCAGGGGGAGGCCTGGCCAACTAATGAAAAACTGTTTTTT.

V is TRBV3-1 and J is TRBJ1-2; 7 bases fit TRBD1. The germline gives CDR1 LGHDT, CDR2 YNNKEL (reference sequence). J was trimmed by 7 bases and V by 4 bases; bases with no gene match: 15. The CDR3 is 16 residues long. The CDR3 loop reads CASSPVEQGHQGGYTF. The CDR3 region has the DNA TGTGCCAGCAGCCCCGTGGAACAGGGGCACCAGGGTGGCTACACCTTC. The entire variable domain, with the rest obtained from reference TRBV3-1 and TRBJ1-2, is as follows: DTAVSQTPKYLVTQMGNDKSIKCEQNLGHDTMYWYKQDSKKFLKIMFSYNNKELIINETVPNRFSPKSPDKAHLNLHINSLELGDSAVYFCASSPVEQGHQGGYTFGSGTRLTVV.

The rearrangement joins TRBV20-1 to TRBJ2-3; 7 bases are shared with TRBD2. Per the germline V gene, CDR1 is DFQATT and CDR2 is SNEGSKA (reference sequence). Trimming removed 6 bases from V and 3 bases from J; junction bases left unmatched: 18. CDR3 size: 17 residues. The CDR3 DNA sequence: TGCAGTGCCCAAGTCGCCGCCGGCGGGAGCAGGACAGATACGCAGTATTTT. This gives the protein CSAQVAAGGSRTDTQYF.

CDR3 protein: CASSPAFRGLADTQYF. In DNA form, the CDR3 reads TGTGCCAGCAGCCCCGCATTCAGGGGATTGGCAGATACGCAGTATTTT. V usage is TRBV3-1 and J usage is TRBJ2-3, with a possible D match to TRBD1 (6 bases). The V gene lost 4 bases and the J gene lost 4 bases, with 18 bases spanning the gap. Germline-derived CDR1 and CDR2 are LGHDT and YNNKEL (reference sequence). The CDR3 sequence is 16 residues long.

The rearrangement links TRBV13 to TRBJ2-7, with TRBD1 matching 9 bases. J gave up 6 bases and V 5 bases, and 8 bases lay outside the gene matches. CDR1 and CDR2 from the germline V gene are PRHDT and FYEKMQ (reference sequence). The CDR3 is 14 residues long. CDR3 amino acids: CASSQGTGKAEQYF. CDR3 DNA: TGTGCCAGCAGCCAAGGGACAGGGAAGGCCGAGCAGTACTTC.

The chain has TRBV10-3 and TRBJ2-3, with D possibly being TRBD2 (5 bases). The CDR3 runs to 14 residues. Trimming shortened V by 3 bases and J by 3 bases, and 10 bases separated the two germline ends. Per the germline V gene, CDR1 is ENHRY and CDR2 is SYGVKD. CDR3 protein: CAISDISGTDTQYF. CDR3 sequence (DNA): TGTGCCATCAGTGACATATCGGGGACAGATACGCAGTATTTT.

This clonotype was found a few times. V and J are TRBV7-2 and TRBJ2-5; the D is unclear. V was cut by 0 bases and J by 0 bases, with 5 bases left in between. The germline CDR1 and CDR2 sequences are SGHTA and FQGNSA. CDR3 length equals 14 residues. The CDR3 sequence: CASSLARYQETQYF. The DNA of the CDR3 is TGTGCCAGCAGCTTAGCTAGATACCAAGAGACCCAGTACTTC.

The V gene is TRBV20-1, the J gene TRBJ2-1; TRBD2 matches at 7 bases. The V segment lost 6 bases and the J segment 7 bases; nucleotides outside the gene matches: 6. The CDR3 is made up of 12 amino acids. Germline lookup yields CDR1 DFQATT and CDR2 SNEGSKA (reference sequence). The CDR3 coding sequence is TGCAGTGCACCTACGGGGGGAAATGAGCAGTTCTTC. Its translation: CSAPTGGNEQFF.

CDR3 region: CASSQDSGGSTDTQYF. The CDR3 nucleotides are TGTGCCAGCAGCCAAGATTCGGGGGGTTCCACAGATACGCAGTATTTT. The chain employs TRBV4-2 and TRBJ2-3; 7 bases fit TRBD2. The V gene end was trimmed by 0 bases and the J gene end by 2 bases; junction bases not matched to a gene: 5. The CDR3 has 16 residues. Germline V gene data show CDR1 as LGHNA and CDR2 as YNFKEQ.

The V gene is TRBV4-2, the J gene TRBJ2-4; TRBD2 is a possible D gene (5 bases). Per the germline V gene, CDR1 is LGHNA and CDR2 is YNFKEQ. The length of the CDR3 is 16 residues. The V end was cut by 0 bases, the J end by 6 bases, with 15 bases between. The CDR3 nucleotides are TGTGCCAGCAGCCAAGAATCCCGGCGGGCCTTAAACATTCAGTACTTC. As protein: CASSQESRRALNIQYF.

This clonotype was picked up one time. The chain links TRBV12-3 or TRBV12-4 to TRBJ2-3; no definite D call. V gave up 5 bases and J gave up 0 bases, with 12 bases separating them. This CDR3 has 15 amino acids. Written as DNA, the CDR3 is TGTGCCAGCAGTGCTCCCTTTGTAAGCACAGATACGCAGTATTTT. This gives the protein CASSAPFVSTDTQYF.

The chain has TRBV6-6 and TRBJ1-1, with a weak D call TRBD1 (6 bases). The CDR3 loop spans 13 amino acids. V was shortened by 5 bases and J by 3 bases, with 10 bases between the two germline ends. CDR1 is MNHNY, CDR2 SVGAGI, per germline (reference sequence). CDR3 protein: CASSLQGYTEAFF. CDR3 nucleotide sequence: TGTGCCAGCAGTCTACAGGGCTACACTGAAGCTTTCTTT.

The J gene is TRBJ2-6, the V gene TRBV5-1; no definite D call. Trimming removed 4 bases at V and 0 bases at J, with 11 bases between. Germline V gene lookup returns CDR1 SGHRS and CDR2 YFSETQ. The CDR3 totals 16 residues. The CDR3 DNA reads TGCGCCAGCAGCGCACACTCGAGCTCTGGGGCCAACGTCCTGACTTTC. Amino acid sequence: CASSAHSSSGANVLTF. Looking up the rest from reference TRBV5-1 and TRBJ2-6 gives the full variable domain: KAGVTQTPRYLIKTRGQQVTLSCSPISGHRSVSWYQQTPGQGLQFLFEYFSETQRNKGNFPGRFSGRQFSNSRSEMNVSTLELGDSALYLCASSAHSSSGANVLTFGAGSRLTVL.

This chain uses TRBV7-2 with TRBJ1-5, with D unresolved. The germline V gene has CDR1 SGHTA and CDR2 FQGNSA. Trimming stripped 5 bases from V and 2 bases from J, with 13 bases between. This CDR3 is built from 15 residues. The CDR3 loop is CASSPRSSRNQPQHF. DNA of the CDR3: TGTGCCAGCAGCCCGCGCAGCAGCCGCAATCAGCCCCAGCATTTT. The full variable domain, completed using reference TRBV7-2 and TRBJ1-5, is GAGVSQSPSNKVTEKGKDVELRCDPISGHTALYWYRQSLGQGLEFLIYFQGNSAPDKSGLPSDRFSAERTGGSVSTLTIQRTQQEDSAVYLCASSPRSSRNQPQHFGDGTRLSIL.